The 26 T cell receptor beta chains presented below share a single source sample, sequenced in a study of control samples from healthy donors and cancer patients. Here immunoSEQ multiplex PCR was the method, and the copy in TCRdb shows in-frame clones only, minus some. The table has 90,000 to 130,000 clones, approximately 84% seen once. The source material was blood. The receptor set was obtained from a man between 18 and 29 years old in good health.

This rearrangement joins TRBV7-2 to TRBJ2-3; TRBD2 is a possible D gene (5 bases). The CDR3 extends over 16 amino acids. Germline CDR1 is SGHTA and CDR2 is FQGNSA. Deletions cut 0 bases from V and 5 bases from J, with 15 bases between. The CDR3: CASSLAGPGSGDTQYF. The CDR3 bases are TGTGCCAGCAGCTTAGCGGGCCCGGGGAGTGGAGATACGCAGTATTTT.

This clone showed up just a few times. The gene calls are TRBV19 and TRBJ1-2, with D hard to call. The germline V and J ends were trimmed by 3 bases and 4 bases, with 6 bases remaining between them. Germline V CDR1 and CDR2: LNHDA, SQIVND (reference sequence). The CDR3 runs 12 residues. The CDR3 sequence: CASSIRGYGYTF. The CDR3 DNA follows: TGTGCCAGTAGTATTAGAGGCTATGGCTACACCTTC.

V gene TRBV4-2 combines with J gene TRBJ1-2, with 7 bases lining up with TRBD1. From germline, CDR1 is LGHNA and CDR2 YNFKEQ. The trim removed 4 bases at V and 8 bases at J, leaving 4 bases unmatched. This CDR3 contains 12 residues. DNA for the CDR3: TGTGCCAGCAGCCTGACAGGGTACGGCTACACCTTC. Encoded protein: CASSLTGYGYTF.

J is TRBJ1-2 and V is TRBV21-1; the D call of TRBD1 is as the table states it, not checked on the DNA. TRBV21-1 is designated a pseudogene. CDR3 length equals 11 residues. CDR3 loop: CRVRSNYGYTF. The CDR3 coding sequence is TGCAGGGTCCGATCTAACTATGGCTACACCTTC.

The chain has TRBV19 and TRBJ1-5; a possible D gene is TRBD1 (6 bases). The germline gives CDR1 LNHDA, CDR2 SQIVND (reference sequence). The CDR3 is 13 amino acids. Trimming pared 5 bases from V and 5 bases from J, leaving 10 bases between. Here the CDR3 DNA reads TGTGCCAGTAGTTTTCACAGGGATCAGCCCCAGCATTTT. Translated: CASSFHRDQPQHF. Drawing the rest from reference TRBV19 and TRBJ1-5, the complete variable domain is DGGITQSPKYLFRKEGQNVTLSCEQNLNHDAMYWYRQDPGQGLRLIYYSQIVNDFQKGDIAEGYSVSREKKESFPLTVTSAQKNPTAFYLCASSFHRDQPQHFGDGTRLSIL.

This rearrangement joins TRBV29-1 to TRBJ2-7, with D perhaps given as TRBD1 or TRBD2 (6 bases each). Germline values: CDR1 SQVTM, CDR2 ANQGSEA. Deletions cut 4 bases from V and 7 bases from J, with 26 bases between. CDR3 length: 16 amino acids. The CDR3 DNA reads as TGCAGCGTTGCGGGAGTAGGGACAAACGCCCATCAGGAGCAGTACTTC. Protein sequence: CSVAGVGTNAHQEQYF.

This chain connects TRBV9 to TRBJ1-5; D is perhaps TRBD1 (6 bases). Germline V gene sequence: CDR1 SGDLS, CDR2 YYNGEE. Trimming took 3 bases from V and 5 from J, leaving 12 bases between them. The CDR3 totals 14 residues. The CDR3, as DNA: TGTGCCAGCAGCGCAGGGGCGTCTGATCAGCCCCAGCATTTT. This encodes CASSAGASDQPQHF.

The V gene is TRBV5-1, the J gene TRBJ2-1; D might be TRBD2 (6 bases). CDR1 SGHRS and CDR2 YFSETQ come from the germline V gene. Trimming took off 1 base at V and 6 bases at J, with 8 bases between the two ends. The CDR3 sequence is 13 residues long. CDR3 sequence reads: CASSLWTINEQFF. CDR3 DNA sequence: TGCGCCAGCAGCTTGTGGACTATCAATGAGCAGTTCTTC.

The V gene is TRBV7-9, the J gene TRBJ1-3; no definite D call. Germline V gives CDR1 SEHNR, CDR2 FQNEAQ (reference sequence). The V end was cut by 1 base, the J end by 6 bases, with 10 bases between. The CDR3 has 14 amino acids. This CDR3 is CASSLGDSQNTIYF. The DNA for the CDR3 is TGTGCCAGCAGCTTAGGAGACTCCCAAAACACCATATATTTT. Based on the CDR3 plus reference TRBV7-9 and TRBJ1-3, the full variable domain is DTGVSQNPRHKITKRGQNVTFRCDPISEHNRLYWYRQTLGQGPEFLTYFQNEAQLEKSRLLSDRFSAERPKGSFSTLEIQRTEQGDSAMYLCASSLGDSQNTIYFGEGSWLTVV.

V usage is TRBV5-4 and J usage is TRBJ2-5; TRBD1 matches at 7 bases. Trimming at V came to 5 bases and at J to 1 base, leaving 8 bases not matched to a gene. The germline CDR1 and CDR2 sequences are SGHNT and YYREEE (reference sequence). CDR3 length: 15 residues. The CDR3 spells CASRLGQISQETQYF. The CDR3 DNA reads TGTGCCAGCAGGCTGGGACAGATAAGCCAAGAGACCCAGTACTTC.

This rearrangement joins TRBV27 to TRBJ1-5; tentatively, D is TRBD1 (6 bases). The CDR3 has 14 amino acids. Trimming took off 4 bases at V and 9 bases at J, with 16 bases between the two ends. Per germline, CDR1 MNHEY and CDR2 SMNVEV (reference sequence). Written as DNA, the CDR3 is TGTGCCAGCAGTTGGGTCCAGGGGAGCGGGCCCCAGCATTTT. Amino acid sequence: CASSWVQGSGPQHF.

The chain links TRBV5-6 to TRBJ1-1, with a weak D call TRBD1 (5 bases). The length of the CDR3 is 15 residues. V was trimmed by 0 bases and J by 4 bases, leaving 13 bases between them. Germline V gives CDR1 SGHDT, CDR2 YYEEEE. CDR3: CASSLVGPGSTEAFF. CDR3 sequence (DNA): TGTGCCAGCAGCTTGGTAGGGCCAGGGAGCACTGAAGCTTTCTTT. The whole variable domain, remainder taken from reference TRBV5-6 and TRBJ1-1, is DAGVTQSPTHLIKTRGQQVTLRCSPKSGHDTVSWYQQALGQGPQFIFQYYEEEERQRGNFPDRFSGHQFPNYSSELNVNALLLGDSALYLCASSLVGPGSTEAFFGQGTRLTVV.

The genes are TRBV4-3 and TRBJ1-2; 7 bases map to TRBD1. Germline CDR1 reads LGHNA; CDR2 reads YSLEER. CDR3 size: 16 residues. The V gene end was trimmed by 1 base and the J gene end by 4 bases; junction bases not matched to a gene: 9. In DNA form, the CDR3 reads TGCGCCAGCAGCCAAGGACCGGGACAGAGAGCCTATGGCTACACCTTC. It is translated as CASSQGPGQRAYGYTF.

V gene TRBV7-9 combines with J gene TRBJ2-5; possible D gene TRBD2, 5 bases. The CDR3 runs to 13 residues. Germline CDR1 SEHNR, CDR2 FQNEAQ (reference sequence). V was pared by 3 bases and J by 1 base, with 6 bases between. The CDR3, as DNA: TGTGCCAGCAGCTTGGGGAGCCAAGAGACCCAGTACTTC. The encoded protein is CASSLGSQETQYF.

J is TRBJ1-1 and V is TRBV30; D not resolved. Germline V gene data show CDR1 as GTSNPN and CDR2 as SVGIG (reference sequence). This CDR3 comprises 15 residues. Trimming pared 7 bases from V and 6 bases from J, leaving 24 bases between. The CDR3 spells CASKRGFDIGAEAFF. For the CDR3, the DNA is TGTGCCTCTAAGCGGGGTTTTGATATTGGGGCTGAAGCTTTCTTT.

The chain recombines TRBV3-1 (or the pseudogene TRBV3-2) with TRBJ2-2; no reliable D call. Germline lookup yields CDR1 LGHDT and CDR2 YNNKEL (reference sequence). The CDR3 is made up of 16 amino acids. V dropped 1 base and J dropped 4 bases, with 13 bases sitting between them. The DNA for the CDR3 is TGTGCCAGCAGCCAAGTACTCCAGGAACCCACCGGGGAGCTGTTTTTT. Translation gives CASSQVLQEPTGELFF.

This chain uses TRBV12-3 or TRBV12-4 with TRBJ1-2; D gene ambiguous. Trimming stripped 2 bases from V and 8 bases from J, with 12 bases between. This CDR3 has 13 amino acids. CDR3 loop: CASSLTQKEGYTF. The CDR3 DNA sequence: TGTGCCAGCAGTTTAACACAGAAGGAGGGCTACACCTTC.

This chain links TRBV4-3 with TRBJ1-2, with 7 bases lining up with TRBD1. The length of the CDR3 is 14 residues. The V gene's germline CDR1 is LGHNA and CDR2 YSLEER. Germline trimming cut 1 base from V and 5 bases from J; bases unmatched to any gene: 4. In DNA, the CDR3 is TGCGCCAGCAGCCAAGGACAGGGTTGGTATGGCTACACCTTC. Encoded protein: CASSQGQGWYGYTF.

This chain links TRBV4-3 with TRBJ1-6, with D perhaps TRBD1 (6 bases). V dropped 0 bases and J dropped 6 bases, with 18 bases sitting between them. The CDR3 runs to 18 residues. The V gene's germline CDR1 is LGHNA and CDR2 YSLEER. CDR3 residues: CASSQDSGRTVLNSPLHF. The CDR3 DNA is TGCGCCAGCAGCCAAGATAGTGGACGGACAGTTCTTAATTCACCCCTCCACTTT.

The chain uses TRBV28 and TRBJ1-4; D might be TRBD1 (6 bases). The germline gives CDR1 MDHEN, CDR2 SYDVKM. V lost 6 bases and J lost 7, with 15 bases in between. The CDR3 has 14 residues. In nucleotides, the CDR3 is TGTGCCAGCAGCCCACAGGGAGGGGGTGAAAAACTGTTTTTT. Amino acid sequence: CASSPQGGGEKLFF.

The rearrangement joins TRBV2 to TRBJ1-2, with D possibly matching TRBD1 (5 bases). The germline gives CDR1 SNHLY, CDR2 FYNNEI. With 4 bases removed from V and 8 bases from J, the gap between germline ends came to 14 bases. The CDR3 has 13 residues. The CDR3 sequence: CASSGQGVGGYTF. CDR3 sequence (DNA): TGTGCCAGCAGTGGGCAGGGAGTGGGGGGCTACACCTTC.

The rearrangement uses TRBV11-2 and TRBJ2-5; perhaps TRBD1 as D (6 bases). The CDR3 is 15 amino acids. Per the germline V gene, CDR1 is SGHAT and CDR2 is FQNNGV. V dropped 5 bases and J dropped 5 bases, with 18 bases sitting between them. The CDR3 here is CASSRAGETGETQYF. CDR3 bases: TGTGCCAGCAGCCGGGCAGGGGAGACGGGGGAGACCCAGTACTTC.

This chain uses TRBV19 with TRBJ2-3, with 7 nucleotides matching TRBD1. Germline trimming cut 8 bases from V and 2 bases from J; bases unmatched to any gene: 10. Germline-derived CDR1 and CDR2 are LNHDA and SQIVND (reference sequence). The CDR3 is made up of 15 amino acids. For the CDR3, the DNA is TGTGCCAGTGGCCAACAGGGGACATACACAGATACGCAGTATTTT. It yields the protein CASGQQGTYTDTQYF.

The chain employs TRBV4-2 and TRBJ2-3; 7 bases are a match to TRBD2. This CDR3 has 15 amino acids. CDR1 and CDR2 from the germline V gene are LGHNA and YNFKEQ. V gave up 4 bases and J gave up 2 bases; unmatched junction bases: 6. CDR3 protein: CASSRTSGVTDTQYF. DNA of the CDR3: TGTGCCAGCAGCCGAACGAGCGGGGTCACAGATACGCAGTATTTT.

The DNA of the CDR3 is TGTGCCAGCAGCCAGATTGAGAGGAATGGCTACACCTTC. Protein sequence: CASSQIERNGYTF. The chain is built from TRBV3-1 (or the pseudogene TRBV3-2) and TRBJ1-2; D not certain. Germline assignment: CDR1 LGHDT and CDR2 YNNKEL (reference sequence). Between the trimmed V and J ends, which lost 3 bases and 6 bases, there was a span of 11 bases. CDR3 length: 13 residues.

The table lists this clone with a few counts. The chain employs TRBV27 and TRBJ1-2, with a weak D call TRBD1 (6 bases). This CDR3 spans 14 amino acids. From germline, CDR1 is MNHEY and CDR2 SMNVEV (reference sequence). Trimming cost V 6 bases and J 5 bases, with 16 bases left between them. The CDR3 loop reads CASSLGGPQYGYTF. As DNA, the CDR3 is TGTGCCAGCAGCCTAGGGGGACCGCAATATGGCTACACCTTC.